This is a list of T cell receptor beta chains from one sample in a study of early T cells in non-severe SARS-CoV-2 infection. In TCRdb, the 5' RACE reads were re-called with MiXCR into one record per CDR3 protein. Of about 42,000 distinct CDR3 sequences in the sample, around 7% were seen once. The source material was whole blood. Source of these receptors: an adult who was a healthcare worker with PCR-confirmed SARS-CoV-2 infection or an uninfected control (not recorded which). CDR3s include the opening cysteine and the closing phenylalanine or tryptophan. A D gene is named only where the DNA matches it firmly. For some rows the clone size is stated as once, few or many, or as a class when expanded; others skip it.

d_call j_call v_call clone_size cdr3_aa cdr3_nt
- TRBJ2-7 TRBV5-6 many CASSFRTVLSYEQYF TGTGCCAGCAGCTTCAGGACAGTCCTCTCCTACGAGCAGTACTTC
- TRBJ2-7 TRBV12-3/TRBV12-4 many CASSQVLYEQYF TGTGCCAGCAGTCAGGTCCTGTACGAGCAGTACTTC
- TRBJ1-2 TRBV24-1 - CATSDNGRRYGYTF TGTGCCACCAGTGATAACGGCCGCCGCTATGGCTACACCTTC
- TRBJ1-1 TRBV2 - CASRENRVWNTEAFF TGTGCCAGCAGGGAAAACAGGGTGTGGAACACTGAAGCTTTCTTT
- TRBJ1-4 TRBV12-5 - CASGPGTVNEKLFF TGTGCTAGTGGTCCCGGGACCGTTAATGAAAAACTGTTTTTT
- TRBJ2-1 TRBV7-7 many CASSLERDGEQFF TGTGCCAGCAGCTTAGAGCGAGACGGGGAGCAGTTCTTC
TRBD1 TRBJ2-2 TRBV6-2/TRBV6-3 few CASRSGTDNTGELFF TGTGCCAGCAGATCCGGGACAGACAACACCGGGGAGCTGTTTTTT
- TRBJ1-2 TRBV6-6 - CASSWIQDGYTF TGTGCCAGCAGTTGGATACAGGATGGCTACACCTTC
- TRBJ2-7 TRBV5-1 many CASSLGGPIDSLEQYF TGCGCCAGCAGCTTGGGGGGCCCCATCGACTCCCTGGAGCAGTACTTC
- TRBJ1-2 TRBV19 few CASSIRGQRGTF TGTGCCAGTAGTATTAGAGGACAGCGGGGCACCTTC
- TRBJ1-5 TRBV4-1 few CASSQGGLGNQPQHF TGCGCCAGCAGCCAAGGGGGACTGGGCAATCAGCCCCAGCATTTT
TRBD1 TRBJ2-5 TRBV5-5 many CASTPPPHRGSQETQYF TGTGCCAGCACTCCTCCCCCCCACAGGGGGTCCCAAGAGACCCAGTACTTC
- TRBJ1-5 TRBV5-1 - CASSPTGDNQPQHF TGCGCCAGCAGCCCTACGGGGGACAATCAGCCCCAGCATTTT
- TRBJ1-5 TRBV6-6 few CASRRGRASNQPQHF TGTGCCAGCAGACGGGGCAGGGCTAGCAATCAGCCCCAGCATTTT
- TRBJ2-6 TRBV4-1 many CASSQDSRVGGANVLTF TGCGCCAGCAGCCAAGATAGCAGGGTCGGTGGGGCCAACGTCCTGACTTTC
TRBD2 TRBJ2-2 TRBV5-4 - CASSLLVLGLVATGELFF TGTGCCAGCAGCTTGCTGGTACTGGGACTAGTGGCGACCGGGGAGCTGTTTTTT
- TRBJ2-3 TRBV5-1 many CASSMSRPSTDTQYF TGCGCCAGCAGCATGTCCAGACCTAGCACAGATACGCAGTATTTT